This passage covers 2 T cell receptor beta chains from one sample sequenced in a study of monozygotic twins with inflammatory bowel disease. TCRdb re-analyzed the 5' RACE reads; it lists each CDR3 protein once, without DNA. The sample totals 110,000 to 150,000 distinct CDR3 sequences. Sequenced input: blood. The origin of the receptors is a human donor with ulcerative colitis or Crohn's disease, or a healthy co-twin of an affected twin (not recorded which).

The chain recombines TRBV11-3 with TRBJ2-7; TCRdb indicates TRBD1, and absent DNA this call remains unverified. This CDR3 spans 13 amino acids. Germline assignment: CDR1 SGHNT and CDR2 YENEEA. The CDR3 region is CASSGGGYYEQYF.

The chain is built from TRBV19 and TRBJ2-7; TCRdb's D call, TRBD1, is unchecked because there is no DNA. The V gene's germline CDR1 is LNHDA and CDR2 SQIVND (reference sequence). The CDR3 has 15 residues. CDR3 loop: CASSFSWDSSYEQYF.